This note documents a single TCR beta chain sequence. What it binds is unknown. Trimming took 2 bases from V and 3 from J, leaving 14 bases between them. Germline CDR1 is GTSNPN and CDR2 is SVGIG (reference sequence). The CDR3 has 14 amino acids. Primers: 60 Vbeta forward and 13 Jbeta reverse. Sequencing used immunoSEQ multiplex PCR; TCRdb keeps in-frame clones, though not all of them. The sample lists 90,000 to 120,000 clones; about 70% were seen once. These data come from a study of cytomegalovirus exposure and HLA in healthy donors. Whole-study findings and limits: Associated with HLA alleles at 0.05 false discovery rate in a later analysis were 15,000 to 20,000 TCR beta sequences. There were a few CMV-associated chains whose specificity for CMV antigens was confirmed in vitro.

The chain couples TRBV30 to TRBJ2-7; tentative D call: TRBD2 (6 bases). This TCR came from a man aged 50 to 60 in good health and CMV-seropositive. Sequencing was done on a sample of PBMCs. The CDR3 nucleotides are TGTGCCTGGAGTAAGGGACTCAGAAACTACGAGCAGTACTTC. This sequence encodes CAWSKGLRNYEQYF. Together with reference TRBV30 and TRBJ2-7, the CDR3 gives the full variable domain: SQTIHQWPATLVQPVGSPLSLECTVEGTSNPNLYWYRQAAGRGLQLLFYSVGIGQISSEVPQNLSASRPQDRQFILSSKKLLLSDSGFYLCAWSKGLRNYEQYFGPGTRLTVT.